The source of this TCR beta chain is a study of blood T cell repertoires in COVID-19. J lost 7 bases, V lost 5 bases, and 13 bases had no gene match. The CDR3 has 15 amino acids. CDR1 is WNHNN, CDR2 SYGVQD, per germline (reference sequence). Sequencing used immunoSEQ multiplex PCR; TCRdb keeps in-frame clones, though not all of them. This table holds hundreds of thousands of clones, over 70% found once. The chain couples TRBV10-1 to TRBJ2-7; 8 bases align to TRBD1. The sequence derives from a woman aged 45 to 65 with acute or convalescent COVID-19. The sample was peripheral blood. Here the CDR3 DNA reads TGCGCCAGCAGTCCACGACAGGGGAGGATAGGGGAGCAGTACTTC. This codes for CASSPRQGRIGEQYF.